These T cell receptor beta chains were read from a single sample in a study of blood T cell repertoires in COVID-19. Some clones are missing from TCRdb's copy, which holds only in-frame ones; the method was immunoSEQ multiplex PCR. This sample has roughly 77,000 clones, with over 80% found just once. The specimen was peripheral blood. The receptors here all came from a woman aged 80 or over with active COVID-19. The CDR3 runs from the conserved cysteine through the conserved F or W. Fields, in order: V gene, clone size, D gene, J gene, CDR3 protein, CDR3 DNA. D genes are given only for firm matches. Size is stated for part of the rows, as once, few or many counts, or as a class when the clone is expanded.

>TRBV10-3|.|.|TRBJ1-5
CAISRDTESYSNQPQHF
TGTGCCATCAGTCGGGACACCGAATCTTATAGCAATCAGCCCCAGCATTTT
>TRBV18|.|TRBD1|TRBJ2-7
CASSPPRDRGLSYEQYF
TGTGCCAGCTCACCACCAAGGGACAGGGGCCTCTCCTACGAGCAGTACTTC
>TRBV24-1|.|TRBD2|TRBJ2-1
CATSGGAGLVEQFF
TGTGCCACCAGTGGGGGTGCAGGACTAGTTGAGCAGTTCTTC
>TRBV3-1/TRBV3-2|once|TRBD2|TRBJ2-1
CASSQDPSGGIDEQFF
TGTGCCAGCAGCCAAGACCCTAGCGGAGGAATCGATGAGCAGTTCTTC
>TRBV11-3|once|.|TRBJ2-2
CASSVGHSNTGELFF
TGTGCCAGCAGCGTGGGACACTCGAACACCGGGGAGCTGTTTTTT
>TRBV19|once|.|TRBJ2-7
CASSMLASEQYF
TGTGCCAGTAGTATGCTGGCCTCCGAGCAGTACTTC
>TRBV7-2|.|TRBD1|TRBJ2-2
CASSQRTGTNTGELFF
TGTGCCAGCAGCCAACGGACAGGGACGAACACCGGGGAGCTGTTTTTT
>TRBV3-1/TRBV3-2|.|TRBD1|TRBJ2-5
CASSPQGPTGEEETQYF
TGTGCCAGCAGCCCGCAAGGCCCGACAGGGGAGGAAGAGACCCAGTACTTC
>TRBV7-8|.|.|TRBJ2-3
CASRKRTSGGDTQYF
TGTGCCAGCAGAAAAAGGACTAGTGGGGGCGATACGCAGTATTTT
>TRBV7-8|.|.|TRBJ2-2
CASSFPGTAGMSAGELFF
TGTGCCAGCAGCTTCCCGGGGACGGCGGGAATGTCAGCCGGGGAGCTGTTTTTT
>TRBV23-1|.|.|TRBJ1-5
CASSHELVLGGLSNQPQHF
TGCGCCAGCAGTCATGAGCTCGTTTTGGGGGGACTTAGCAATCAGCCCCAGCATTTT
>TRBV19|.|.|TRBJ2-7
CASSKEADVTYEQYF
TGTGCCAGTTCCAAGGAGGCAGATGTTACCTACGAGCAGTACTTC
>TRBV24-1|.|TRBD1|TRBJ1-2
CATSEPGTDANYGYTF
TGTGCCACCAGTGAGCCTGGGACAGATGCTAACTATGGCTACACCTTC
>TRBV4-2|.|TRBD1|TRBJ2-3
CASSQDLGTGTDTQYF
TGTGCCAGCAGCCAAGATCTGGGGACAGGCACAGATACGCAGTATTTT
>TRBV2|.|TRBD2|TRBJ2-5
CASISGRAGGETQYF
TGTGCCAGCATTAGCGGGAGGGCCGGGGGCGAGACCCAGTACTTC
>TRBV5-1|once|.|TRBJ1-4
CASSLEGGPRGEKLFF
TGCGCCAGCAGCTTGGAGGGAGGGCCAAGGGGTGAAAAACTGTTTTTT
>TRBV7-9|.|.|TRBJ1-2
CASSRLQGNGYTF
TGTGCCAGCAGCCGACTTCAGGGGAATGGCTACACCTTC
>TRBV6-5|.|TRBD1|TRBJ2-3
CASNQGADTQYF
TGTGCCAGCAACCAGGGGGCAGATACGCAGTATTTT
>TRBV6-1|.|.|TRBJ1-3
CASSEHTANSGNTIYF
TGTGCCAGCAGTGAACATACAGCCAACTCTGGAAACACCATATATTTT
>TRBV11-1|.|.|TRBJ2-3
CASSHRSTDTQYF
TGTGCCAGCAGCCACCGGAGCACAGATACGCAGTATTTT
>TRBV20-1|.|TRBD1|TRBJ1-1
CSASQGGFAPSMAFF
TGCAGTGCTAGTCAGGGGGGCTTTGCCCCCAGTATGGCTTTCTTT
>TRBV24-1|once|TRBD2|TRBJ2-2
CATSDPGLAGGYTGELFF
TGTGCCACCAGTGATCCAGGACTAGCGGGAGGGTACACCGGGGAGCTGTTTTTT
>TRBV5-6|.|TRBD2|TRBJ2-3
CASSRLAPRDTQYF
TGTGCCAGCAGCCGACTAGCTCCTCGGGATACGCAGTATTTT
>TRBV7-2|.|.|TRBJ1-6
CASSVGLPNSPLHF
TGTGCCAGCAGCGTCGGACTGCCGAATTCACCCCTCCACTTT
>TRBV29-1|.|TRBD2|TRBJ2-1
CSVASGRNSEQFF
TGCAGCGTTGCCAGCGGGAGAAATTCTGAGCAGTTCTTC
>TRBV5-6|.|TRBD1|TRBJ1-2
CASSARTGGHYGYTF
TGTGCCAGCAGCGCCCGGACAGGGGGCCACTATGGCTACACCTTC
>TRBV24-1|once|TRBD2|TRBJ2-1
CATSDPRLAVNEQFF
TGTGCCACCAGTGATCCACGACTAGCGGTAAATGAGCAGTTCTTC
>TRBV25-1|once|TRBD2|TRBJ2-1
CASSDGTSGRYEQFF
TGTGCCAGCAGTGACGGGACTAGCGGGAGGTATGAGCAGTTCTTC
>TRBV28|.|.|TRBJ2-7
CASSLYQGEQYF
TGTGCCAGCAGCCTGTACCAGGGCGAGCAGTACTTC
>TRBV5-4|.|.|TRBJ1-1
CASSLGRLDGHTEAFF
TGTGCCAGCAGCTTGGGGAGGTTGGACGGGCACACTGAAGCTTTCTTT
>TRBV7-6|once|.|TRBJ2-7
CASSLGDTPDEQYF
TGTGCCAGCAGCTTAGGAGATACGCCCGACGAGCAGTACTTC
>TRBV11-1|few|.|TRBJ2-2
CASSLDGRGTGELFF
TGTGCCAGCAGCTTAGACGGGAGAGGTACCGGGGAGCTGTTTTTT
>TRBV2|once|TRBD2|TRBJ2-7
CASSSSGRISYEQYF
TGTGCCAGCAGTTCGAGCGGGAGGATATCCTACGAGCAGTACTTC
>TRBV14|.|.|TRBJ2-2
CASSQGQGPTGELFF
TGTGCCAGCAGCCAGGGGCAGGGTCCCACCGGGGAGCTGTTTTTT
>TRBV6-5|.|.|TRBJ2-1
CASSYSRDNEQFF
TGTGCCAGCAGTTACTCGAGGGACAATGAGCAGTTCTTC
>TRBV7-8|once|TRBD2|TRBJ2-1
CASSTWQASGSDEQFF
TGTGCCAGCAGCACCTGGCAGGCTAGCGGGAGCGATGAGCAGTTCTTC
>TRBV28|.|.|TRBJ1-5
CASSWDPLQGNNQPQHF
TGTGCCAGCAGTTGGGACCCCCTACAGGGAAACAATCAGCCCCAGCATTTT
>TRBV11-2|.|TRBD1|TRBJ1-2
CASSHPGQGYGYTF
TGTGCCAGCAGCCATCCGGGACAGGGTTATGGCTACACCTTC
>TRBV28|.|.|TRBJ1-5
CASSFGTSNQPQHF
TGTGCCAGCAGTTTTGGCACTAGCAATCAGCCCCAGCATTTT
>TRBV5-8|.|.|TRBJ1-6
CASSLDGEPLHF
TGTGCCAGCAGCTTGGACGGTGAACCCCTCCACTTT